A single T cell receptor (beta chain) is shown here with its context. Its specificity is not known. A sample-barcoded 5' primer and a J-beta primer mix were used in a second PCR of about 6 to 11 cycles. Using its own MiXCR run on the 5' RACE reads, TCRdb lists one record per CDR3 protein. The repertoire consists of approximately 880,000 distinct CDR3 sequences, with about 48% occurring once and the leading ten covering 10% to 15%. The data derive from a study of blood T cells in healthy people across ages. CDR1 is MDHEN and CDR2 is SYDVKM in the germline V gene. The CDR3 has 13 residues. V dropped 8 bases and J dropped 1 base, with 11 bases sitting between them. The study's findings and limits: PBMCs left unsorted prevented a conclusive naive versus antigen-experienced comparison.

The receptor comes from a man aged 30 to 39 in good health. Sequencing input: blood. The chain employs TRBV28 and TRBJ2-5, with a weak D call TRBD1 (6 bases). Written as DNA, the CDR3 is TGTGCCAGCCATGACAGGCTCCAAGAGACCCAGTACTTC. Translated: CASHDRLQETQYF.